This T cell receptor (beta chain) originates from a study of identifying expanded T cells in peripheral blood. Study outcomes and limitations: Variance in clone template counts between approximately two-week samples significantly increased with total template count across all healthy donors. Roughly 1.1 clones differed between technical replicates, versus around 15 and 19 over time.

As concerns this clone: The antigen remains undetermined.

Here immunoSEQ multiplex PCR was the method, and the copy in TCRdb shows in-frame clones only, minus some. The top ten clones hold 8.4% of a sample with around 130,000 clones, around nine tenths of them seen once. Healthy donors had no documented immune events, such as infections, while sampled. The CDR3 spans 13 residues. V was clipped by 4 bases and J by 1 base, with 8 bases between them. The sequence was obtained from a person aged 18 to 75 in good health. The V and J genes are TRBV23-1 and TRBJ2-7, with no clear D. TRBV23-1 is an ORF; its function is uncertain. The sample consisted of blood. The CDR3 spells CASSLVRSYEQYF. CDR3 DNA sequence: TGCGCCAGCAGTCTGGTCAGGTCCTACGAGCAGTACTTC.